The present entry profiles one TCR beta chain with its context. Its antigen remains unknown. The data derive from a study of cytomegalovirus exposure and HLA in healthy donors. The wider study: An analysis done earlier identified 95 million to 140 million unique TCR beta sequences from 200 million or so T cells. General study results and limits: The study labeled fewer than 200 TCR beta chains cytomegalovirus-associated.

Germline V lookup: CDR1 SQVTM, CDR2 ANQGSEA. The CDR3 contains 12 residues. After removal of 7 bases from V and 5 bases from J, the junction contained 6 bases not matched to a gene. It was with 60 Vbeta and 13 Jbeta primers that the PCR ran. The method was immunoSEQ multiplex PCR; TCRdb's version includes in-frame clones alone and lacks a portion of them. This sample's table reports around 80,000 clones. The rearrangement uses TRBV29-1 and TRBJ1-1; 8 bases are shared with TRBD1. Sequenced: PBMCs. This sequence was found in a boy younger than 18 in good health and CMV-seronegative. The CDR3 protein is CSADRVGTEAFF. CDR3 coding DNA: TGCAGCGCGGACAGGGTCGGAACTGAAGCTTTCTTT.